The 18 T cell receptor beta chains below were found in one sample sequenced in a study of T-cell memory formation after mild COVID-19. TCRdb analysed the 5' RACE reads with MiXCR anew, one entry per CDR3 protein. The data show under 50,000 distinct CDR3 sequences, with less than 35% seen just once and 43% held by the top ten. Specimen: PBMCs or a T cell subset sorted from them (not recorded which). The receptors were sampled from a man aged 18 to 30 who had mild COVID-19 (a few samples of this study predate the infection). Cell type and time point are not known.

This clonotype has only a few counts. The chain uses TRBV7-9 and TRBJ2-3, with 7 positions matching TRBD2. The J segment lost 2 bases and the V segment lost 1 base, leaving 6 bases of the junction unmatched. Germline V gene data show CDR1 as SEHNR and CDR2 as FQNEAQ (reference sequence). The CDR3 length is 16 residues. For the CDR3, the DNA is TGTGCCAGCAGCTTAGACCCAGCGGGGTACACAGATACGCAGTATTTT. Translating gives CASSLDPAGYTDTQYF. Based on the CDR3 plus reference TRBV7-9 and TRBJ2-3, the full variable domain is DTGVSQNPRHKITKRGQNVTFRCDPISEHNRLYWYRQTLGQGPEFLTYFQNEAQLEKSRLLSDRFSAERPKGSFSTLEIQRTEQGDSAMYLCASSLDPAGYTDTQYFGPGTRLTVL.

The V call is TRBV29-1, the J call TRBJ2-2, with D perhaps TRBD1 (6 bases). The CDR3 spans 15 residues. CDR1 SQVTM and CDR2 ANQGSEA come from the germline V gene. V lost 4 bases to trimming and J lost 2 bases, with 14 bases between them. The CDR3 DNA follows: TGCAGCGTTGTTCAGTGGGGGCCAAACACCGGGGAGCTGTTTTTT. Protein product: CSVVQWGPNTGELFF.

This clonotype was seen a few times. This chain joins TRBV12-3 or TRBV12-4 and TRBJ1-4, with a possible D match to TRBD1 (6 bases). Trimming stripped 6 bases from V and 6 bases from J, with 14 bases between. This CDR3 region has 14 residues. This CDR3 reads CASSLTGMYEKLFF. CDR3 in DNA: TGTGCCAGCAGCCTTACAGGGATGTATGAAAAACTGTTTTTT.

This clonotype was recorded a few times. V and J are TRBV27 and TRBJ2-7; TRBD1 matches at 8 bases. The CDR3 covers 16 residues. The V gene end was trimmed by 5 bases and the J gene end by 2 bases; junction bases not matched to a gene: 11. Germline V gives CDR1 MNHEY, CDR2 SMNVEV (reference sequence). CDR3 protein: CASSPSGGRGAYEQYF. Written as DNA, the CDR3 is TGTGCCAGCAGTCCCTCAGGGGGCAGGGGGGCCTACGAGCAGTACTTC.

The CDR3 loop reads CASRRDRYTDTQYF. In DNA, the CDR3 is TGTGCCAGCAGAAGGGACAGATACACAGATACGCAGTATTTT. The chain is built from TRBV28 and TRBJ2-3, with 7 bases fitting TRBD1. In germline, CDR1 is MDHEN, CDR2 SYDVKM. The CDR3 extends over 14 amino acids. The trim removed 6 bases at V and 2 bases at J, leaving 5 bases unmatched.

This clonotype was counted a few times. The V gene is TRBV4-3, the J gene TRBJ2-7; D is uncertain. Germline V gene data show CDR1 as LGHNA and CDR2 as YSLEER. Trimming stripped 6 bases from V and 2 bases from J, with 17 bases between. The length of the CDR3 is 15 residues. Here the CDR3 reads CASSPGRNGPYEQYF. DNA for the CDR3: TGCGCCAGCAGTCCAGGCCGCAACGGTCCCTACGAGCAGTACTTC.

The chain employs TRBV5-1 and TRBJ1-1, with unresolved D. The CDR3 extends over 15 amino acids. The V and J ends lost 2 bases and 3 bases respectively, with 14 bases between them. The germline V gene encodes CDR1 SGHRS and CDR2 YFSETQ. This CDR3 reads CASSFGANGDTEAFF. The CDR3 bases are TGCGCCAGCAGCTTTGGAGCCAACGGGGACACTGAAGCTTTCTTT.

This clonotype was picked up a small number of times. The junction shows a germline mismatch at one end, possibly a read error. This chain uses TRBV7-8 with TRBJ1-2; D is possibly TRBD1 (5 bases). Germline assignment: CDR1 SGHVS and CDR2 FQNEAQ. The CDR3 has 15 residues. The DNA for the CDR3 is TGTGCCAGCACCTTACTCCAGGGCCCCTCCTATGGCTACACCTTC. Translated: CASTLLQGPSYGYTF.

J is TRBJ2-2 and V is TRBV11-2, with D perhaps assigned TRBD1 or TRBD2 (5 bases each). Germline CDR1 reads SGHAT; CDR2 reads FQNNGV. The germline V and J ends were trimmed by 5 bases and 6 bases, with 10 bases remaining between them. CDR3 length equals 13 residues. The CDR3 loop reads CASSGTFSGELFF. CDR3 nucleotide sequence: TGTGCCAGCAGCGGGACGTTCTCCGGGGAGCTGTTTTTT.

The CDR3, as DNA: TGTGCCAGCAGCGCCCAGATGGGTGACAAGGATGGCTACACCTTC. It encodes CASSAQMGDKDGYTF. The chain recombines TRBV9 with TRBJ1-2; D is ambiguous. The CDR3 consists of 15 residues. In germline, CDR1 is SGDLS, CDR2 YYNGEE. V was cut by 3 bases and J by 6 bases, with 18 bases left in between. The full variable domain, in which reference TRBV9 and TRBJ1-2 provide the parts outside the CDR3, is DSGVTQTPKHLITATGQRVTLRCSPRSGDLSVYWYQQSLDQGLQFLIQYYNGEERAKGNILERFSAQQFPDLHSELNLSSLELGDSALYFCASSAQMGDKDGYTFGSGTRLTVV.

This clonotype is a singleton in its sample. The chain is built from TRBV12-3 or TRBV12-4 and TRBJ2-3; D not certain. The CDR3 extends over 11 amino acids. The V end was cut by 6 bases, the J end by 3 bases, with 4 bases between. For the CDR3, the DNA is TGTGCCAGCAGAAAAACAGATACGCAGTATTTT. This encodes CASRKTDTQYF.

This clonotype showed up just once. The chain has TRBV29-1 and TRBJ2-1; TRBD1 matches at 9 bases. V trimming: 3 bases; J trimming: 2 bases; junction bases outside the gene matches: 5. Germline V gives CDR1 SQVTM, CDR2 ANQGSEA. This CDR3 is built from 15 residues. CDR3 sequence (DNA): TGCAGCGTTGAGCCCGGGACAGGGACCTACAATGAGCAGTTCTTC. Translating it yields CSVEPGTGTYNEQFF.

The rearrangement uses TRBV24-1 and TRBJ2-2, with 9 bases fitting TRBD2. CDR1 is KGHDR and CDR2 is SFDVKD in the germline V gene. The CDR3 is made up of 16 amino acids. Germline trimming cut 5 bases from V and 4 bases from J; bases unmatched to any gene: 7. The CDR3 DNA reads TGTGCCACCAGTGGCCGACTAGCGGAGTTCACCGGGGAGCTGTTTTTT. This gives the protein CATSGRLAEFTGELFF.

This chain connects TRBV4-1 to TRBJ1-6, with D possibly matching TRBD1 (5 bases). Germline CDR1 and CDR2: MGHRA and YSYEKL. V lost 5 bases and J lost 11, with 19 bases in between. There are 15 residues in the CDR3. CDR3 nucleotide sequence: TGCGCCAGCAGCGCGACGGGAGGGGCCGGGGCACCCCTCCACTTT. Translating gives CASSATGGAGAPLHF.

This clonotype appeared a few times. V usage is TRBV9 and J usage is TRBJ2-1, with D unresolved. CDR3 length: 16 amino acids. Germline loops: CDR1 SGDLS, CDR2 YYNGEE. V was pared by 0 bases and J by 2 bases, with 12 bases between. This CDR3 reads CASSVGQGIAYNEQFF. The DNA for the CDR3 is TGTGCCAGCAGCGTAGGTCAAGGGATAGCCTACAATGAGCAGTTCTTC. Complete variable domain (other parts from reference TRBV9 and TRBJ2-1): DSGVTQTPKHLITATGQRVTLRCSPRSGDLSVYWYQQSLDQGLQFLIQYYNGEERAKGNILERFSAQQFPDLHSELNLSSLELGDSALYFCASSVGQGIAYNEQFFGPGTRLTVL.

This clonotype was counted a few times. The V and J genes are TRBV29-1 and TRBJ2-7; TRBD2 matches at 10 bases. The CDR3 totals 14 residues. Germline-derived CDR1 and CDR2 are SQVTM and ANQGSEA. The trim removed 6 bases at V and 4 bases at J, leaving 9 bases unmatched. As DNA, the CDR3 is TGCAGCGTATCAGTCAGCGGGGGGGCTTACGAGCAGTACTTC. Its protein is CSVSVSGGAYEQYF.

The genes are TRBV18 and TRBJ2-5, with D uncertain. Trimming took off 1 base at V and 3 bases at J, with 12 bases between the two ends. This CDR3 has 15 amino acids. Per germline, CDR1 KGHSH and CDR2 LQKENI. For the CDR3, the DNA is TGTGCCAGCTCACCACTGTGGATTTCGGAAGAGACCCAGTACTTC. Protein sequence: CASSPLWISEETQYF.

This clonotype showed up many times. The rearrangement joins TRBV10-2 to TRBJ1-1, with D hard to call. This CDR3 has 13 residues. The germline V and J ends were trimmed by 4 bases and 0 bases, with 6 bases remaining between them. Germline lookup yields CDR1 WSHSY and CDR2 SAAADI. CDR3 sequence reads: CASSGGVNTEAFF. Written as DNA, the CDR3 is TGCGCCAGCAGTGGGGGAGTGAACACTGAAGCTTTCTTT.